These 24 T cell receptor beta chains share one sample of origin, sequenced in a study of regulatory T cells in long-lasting Graves disease. Time point given: newly diagnosed GD, antithyroid drugs for less than 3 months. Following extraction of RNA from PBMCs, that RNA was used to make the TCR library. Building of the TCR beta libraries involved iRepertoire HTBI primers and Arm-PCR of CDR3 regions. Using its own MiXCR run on the multiplex PCR reads, TCRdb lists one record per CDR3 protein. The data contain about 460,000 distinct CDR3 sequences, 13% to 15% of them singletons. These same data were also listed under a study on T cells in Graves' hyperthyroidism and ophthalmopathy.

Material: peripheral blood mononuclear cells (PBMCs), obtained at new diagnosis, from a patient treated with antithyroid drugs. Receptors originate from a woman aged 45-65 years with Graves disease.

This clonotype was detected only once. The junction differs from germline at one of its ends, possibly a read error. The chain uses TRBV7-9 and TRBJ2-1, with D perhaps TRBD2 (5 bases). This CDR3 contains 15 residues. Germline lookup yields CDR1 SEHNR and CDR2 FQNEAQ (reference sequence). The CDR3 DNA reads as TGCGCCAGCAGCCAAGTTGGCCGGGGAGACAATGAGCAGTTCTTC. It specifies CASSQVGRGDNEQFF. The entire variable domain, with the rest obtained from reference TRBV7-9 and TRBJ2-1, is as follows: DTGVSQNPRHKITKRGQNVTFRCDPISEHNRLYWYRQTLGQGPEFLTYFQNEAQLEKSRLLSDRFSAERPKGSFSTLEIQRTEQGDSAMYLCASSQVGRGDNEQFFGPGTRLTVL.

This clonotype came up many times. The gene calls are TRBV5-1 and TRBJ2-5; 8 nucleotides match TRBD2. The length of the CDR3 is 13 residues. Germline values: CDR1 SGHRS, CDR2 YFSETQ. The trim removed 6 bases at V and 5 bases at J, leaving 6 bases unmatched. As DNA, the CDR3 is TGCGCCAGCAAGGCTAGCGGGCCTGAGACCCAGTACTTC. It codes for CASKASGPETQYF.

Details on this clonotype: Being one base from a much bigger clone, this may be a read error. The J gene is TRBJ2-1, the V gene TRBV20-1; 11 nucleotides line up with TRBD2. Germline V lookup: CDR1 DFQATT, CDR2 SNEGSKA (reference sequence). The CDR3 loop spans 15 amino acids. The CDR3 loop reads CSTRPRLAGTNEQFF. The CDR3 nucleotides are TGCAGTACTAGACCCCGACTAGCGGGGACCAATGAGCAGTTCTTC.

A note on this clonotype: This is likely a read error, given that the CDR3 carries no conserved phenylalanine or tryptophan at its end. V gene TRBV11-2 combines with J gene TRBJ2-2; D perhaps matches TRBD1 (5 bases). V was clipped by 1 base and J by 6 bases, with 9 bases between them. The length of the CDR3 is 14 residues. The germline gives CDR1 SGHAT, CDR2 FQNNGV. The CDR3 DNA reads TGTGCCAGCAGCTTAGGACAGATCCCCGGGGAGCTGTTTTCT. This codes for CASSLGQIPGELFS.

This clonotype was seen ten or more times. J is TRBJ2-1 and V is TRBV20-1; 11 nucleotides line up with TRBD2. The DNA matches TRBJ2-5 better at its end, which makes the J call doubtful. In germline, CDR1 is DFQATT, CDR2 SNEGSKA (reference sequence). The CDR3 runs 17 residues. CDR3 bases: TGCAGTGCTAGAGATGGAACTAGCGGGAGAACGGAAGAGACCCAGTACTTC. Its translation is CSARDGTSGRTEETQYF.

This clonotype has at least ten counts. V gene TRBV28 combines with J gene TRBJ2-7, with 10 positions matching TRBD2. The J segment lost 0 bases and the V segment lost 1 base, leaving 12 bases of the junction unmatched. CDR3 length: 19 residues. Looked up from germline, CDR1 is MDHEN and CDR2 is SYDVKM. The CDR3 DNA reads as TGTGCCAGCAGTTTATTGCTAGCGGGAGTAATCCGTAACTCCTACGAGCAGTACTTC. As protein: CASSLLLAGVIRNSYEQYF.

This chain joins TRBV11-2 and TRBJ1-1; D may be TRBD1 (5 bases). CDR3 length: 21 residues. CDR1 and CDR2 from the germline V gene are SGHAT and FQNNGV. V was shortened by 2 bases and J by 0 bases, with 28 bases between the two germline ends. DNA of the CDR3: TGTGCCAGCAGCTTACCCCTCGACCCGGGGGTAAGAGGATCCATGAACACTGAAGCTTTCTTT. Its protein product is CASSLPLDPGVRGSMNTEAFF.

V usage is TRBV3-1 and J usage is TRBJ2-3; 7 nucleotides match TRBD2. CDR3 length: 15 amino acids. Trimming removed 8 bases from V and 4 bases from J; junction bases left unmatched: 12. The germline V gene encodes CDR1 LGHDT and CDR2 YNNKEL (reference sequence). CDR3 nucleotide sequence: TGTGCCAGCTCCCGGGGAGCGGGAAAAGCAGATACGCAGTATTTT. Translated: CASSRGAGKADTQYF.

This clonotype has a count of ten or more. CDR3 sequence (DNA): TGCAGCGTCCGGACAGGGAGCAATCAGCCCCAGCATTTT. Translating it yields CSVRTGSNQPQHF. This sequence joins TRBV29-1 and TRBJ1-5, with TRBD1 identical over 8 bases. CDR1 and CDR2 from the germline V gene are SQVTM and ANQGSEA. The CDR3 consists of 13 residues. Unmatched junction bases numbered 2, after V lost 6 bases and J lost 1 base. Combining the CDR3 with reference TRBV29-1 and TRBJ1-5 gives the whole variable domain SAVISQKPSRDICQRGTSLTIQCQVDSQVTMMFWYRQQPGQSLTLIATANQGSEATYESGFVIDKFPISRPNLTFSTLTVSNMSPEDSSIYLCSVRTGSNQPQHFGDGTRLSIL.

This rearrangement joins TRBV30 to TRBJ2-4; 8 bases are shared with TRBD1. Germline lookup yields CDR1 GTSNPN and CDR2 SVGIG (reference sequence). Trimming at V came to 2 bases and at J to 5 bases, leaving 11 bases not matched to a gene. This CDR3 comprises 16 residues. CDR3 DNA: TGTGCCTGGAGTCCAGGGACAGGAGGGCGTGAAAACATTCAGTACTTC. It encodes CAWSPGTGGRENIQYF.

This chain connects TRBV27 to TRBJ2-2, with D tentatively TRBD1 or TRBD2 (5 bases each). The CDR3 is 13 residues long. Looked up from germline, CDR1 is MNHEY and CDR2 is SMNVEV (reference sequence). V gave up 6 bases and J gave up 5 bases, with 10 bases separating them. CDR3 loop: CASRPGSTGELFF. The DNA for the CDR3 is TGTGCCAGCAGGCCAGGGAGTACCGGGGAGCTGTTTTTT.

The chain couples TRBV3-1 to TRBJ2-1; the match to TRBD1 covers 8 bases. Germline CDR1 and CDR2: LGHDT and YNNKEL (reference sequence). V lost 1 base and J lost 6; bases outside the gene matches: 5. The CDR3 covers 15 residues. CDR3 nucleotides: TGTGCCAGCAGCCAAGGACAGGGGCTCGGCAATGAGCAGTTCTTC. Translated: CASSQGQGLGNEQFF.

This clonotype was counted at least ten times. This rearrangement joins TRBV28 to TRBJ2-3; possible D gene TRBD2, 6 bases. The better agreement between TRBJ2-7 and the DNA end casts doubt on the J call. This CDR3 spans 15 amino acids. Germline-derived CDR1 and CDR2 are MDHEN and SYDVKM. CDR3 residues: CASSLGLAPNYEQYF. Here the CDR3 DNA reads TGTGCCAGCAGTTTAGGGCTAGCGCCCAACTACGAGCAGTACTTC.

This clonotype was found many times. This rearrangement joins TRBV7-9 to TRBJ2-5; 10 nucleotides match TRBD2. Trimming took 2 bases from V and 5 from J; bases not matched to a gene: 26. The CDR3 length is 22 residues. Germline V lookup: CDR1 SEHNR, CDR2 FQNEAQ (reference sequence). The CDR3 coding sequence is TGTGCCAGCAGCTTATTAGGAGGAACTAGCGGGAAGGAGACGAGCTCGCGGGAGACCCAGTACTTC. Translation: CASSLLGGTSGKETSSRETQYF.

The V gene is TRBV19, the J gene TRBJ2-7, with D perhaps matching TRBD1 (6 bases). Germline CDR1 is LNHDA and CDR2 is SQIVND (reference sequence). Trimming took 2 bases from V and 9 from J, leaving 14 bases between them. CDR3 length: 13 residues. CDR3 DNA: TGTGCCAGTAGTATACCAGGGGCCGCAGGGCAGTACTTC. Translating it yields CASSIPGAAGQYF. Full variable domain (missing parts from reference TRBV19 and TRBJ2-7): DGGITQSPKYLFRKEGQNVTLSCEQNLNHDAMYWYRQDPGQGLRLIYYSQIVNDFQKGDIAEGYSVSREKKESFPLTVTSAQKNPTAFYLCASSIPGAAGQYFGPGTRLTVT.

This clonotype occurred a few times. This chain links TRBV18 with TRBJ1-1, with no clear D. Trimming took 5 bases from V and 6 from J, leaving 10 bases between them. From germline, CDR1 is KGHSH and CDR2 LQKENI. The CDR3 loop spans 12 amino acids. DNA of the CDR3: TGTGCCAGCTCAGGGGTGCGGGCTGAAGCTTTCTTT. This gives the protein CASSGVRAEAFF.

This clonotype was counted ten times or more. This chain joins TRBV28 and TRBJ2-1; TRBD2 aligns across 13 bases. This CDR3 is built from 15 residues. Germline V gene sequence: CDR1 MDHEN, CDR2 SYDVKM. V gave up 5 bases and J gave up 4 bases; unmatched junction bases: 2. CDR3 amino acids: CASSKLAGGYNEQFF. The DNA for the CDR3 is TGTGCCAGCAGTAAACTAGCGGGAGGGTACAATGAGCAGTTCTTC.

The genes are TRBV10-3 and TRBJ2-7; perhaps TRBD2 as D (6 bases). Germline CDR1 reads ENHRY; CDR2 reads SYGVKD. The CDR3 spans 15 residues. The V and J ends lost 4 bases and 0 bases respectively, with 13 bases between them. The CDR3 spells CAISGGVRDSYEQYF. The CDR3 DNA reads as TGTGCCATCAGTGGGGGGGTACGGGACTCCTACGAGCAGTACTTC.

This clonotype was detected ten times or more. The rearrangement links TRBV5-1 to TRBJ1-1, with 7 bases aligning to TRBD1. The CDR3 has 14 residues. V lost 4 bases, J lost 5 bases, and 8 bases stayed unmatched. Germline V gene sequence: CDR1 SGHRS, CDR2 YFSETQ. In DNA form, the CDR3 reads TGCGCCAGCAGCCAAGGGGGCGCGATGACTGAAGCTTTCTTT. Its protein product is CASSQGGAMTEAFF.

The table lists this clonotype with many counts. This chain links TRBV2 with TRBJ1-5; D remains ambiguous. Trimming shortened V by 5 bases and J by 5 bases, and 13 bases separated the two germline ends. Germline loops: CDR1 SNHLY, CDR2 FYNNEI. This CDR3 has 14 amino acids. DNA for the CDR3: TGTGCCAGCAGTAACACCAAGCACCATCAGCCCCAGCATTTT. Amino acids: CASSNTKHHQPQHF.

This clonotype showed up just a few times. The rearrangement links TRBV20-1 to TRBJ2-5; TRBD1 matches at 7 bases. The junction had 2 bases not matched to a gene; V was cut back by 3 bases and J by 4 bases. Per germline, CDR1 DFQATT and CDR2 SNEGSKA (reference sequence). This CDR3 comprises 12 residues. The CDR3 coding sequence is TGCAGTGCTAGCCGACAGGGAGAGACCCAGTACTTC. Its translation: CSASRQGETQYF.

The table lists this clonotype with many counts. J is TRBJ1-1 and V is TRBV20-1; a possible D gene is TRBD1 (5 bases). CDR3 length equals 13 residues. Germline CDR1 reads DFQATT; CDR2 reads SNEGSKA (reference sequence). V was trimmed by 0 bases and J by 5 bases, leaving 10 bases between them. CDR3 amino acids: CSARDIGETEAFF. Written as DNA, the CDR3 is TGCAGTGCTAGAGACATAGGGGAGACTGAAGCTTTCTTT.

This clonotype was detected only a few times. V usage is TRBV30 and J usage is TRBJ1-5; no clear D. The germline CDR1 and CDR2 sequences are GTSNPN and SVGIG (reference sequence). The CDR3 is 13 residues long. The germline V and J ends were trimmed by 2 bases and 9 bases, with 14 bases remaining between them. DNA of the CDR3: TGTGCCTGGAGTCCTCGTTTTGGGTCGCCCCAGCATTTT. Residues: CAWSPRFGSPQHF.

This clonotype was seen only a few times. The DNA of the CDR3 is TGTGCCAGCAGCTTATCTGGGCCAGATACGCAGTATTTT. This codes for CASSLSGPDTQYF. The chain recombines TRBV13 with TRBJ2-3, with D uncertain. The germline V and J ends were trimmed by 2 bases and 4 bases, with 7 bases remaining between them. CDR3 length: 13 amino acids. Germline CDR1 and CDR2: PRHDT and FYEKMQ (reference sequence). Full variable domain (outside the CDR3, taken from reference TRBV13 and TRBJ2-3): AAGVIQSPRHLIKEKRETATLKCYPIPRHDTVYWYQQGPGQDPQFLISFYEKMQSDKGSIPDRFSAQQFSDYHSELNMSSLELGDSALYFCASSLSGPDTQYFGPGTRLTVL.